The next 18 T cell receptor beta chains were all read from a single sample in a study of early T cells in non-severe SARS-CoV-2 infection. TCRdb reprocessed the 5' RACE reads with MiXCR, giving one entry per CDR3 protein. The table lists roughly 30,000 distinct CDR3 sequences, more than 4% of them singletons. Input material: whole blood. The receptors stem from an adult who was a healthcare worker with PCR-confirmed SARS-CoV-2 infection or an uninfected control (not recorded which).

This clonotype was counted many times. The chain couples TRBV20-1 to TRBJ2-1; TRBD2 agrees at 8 bases. CDR1 and CDR2 (germline): DFQATT, SNEGSKA (reference sequence). The CDR3 runs 12 residues. The CDR3, as DNA: TGCACCGGTGGACTAGCTGTGAATGAGCAGTTCTTC. Protein sequence: CTGGLAVNEQFF.

This clonotype was recorded at least ten times. The chain uses TRBV18 and TRBJ2-1; 14 nucleotides line up with TRBD2. Looked up from germline, CDR1 is KGHSH and CDR2 is LQKENI. This CDR3 has 15 residues. Trimming cost V 4 bases and J 6 bases; bases outside gene matches: 2. CDR3 amino acids: CASSLGTSGSNEQFF. The CDR3 coding sequence is TGTGCCAGCTCACTCGGGACTAGCGGGAGCAATGAGCAGTTCTTC.

The gene calls are TRBV13 and TRBJ1-2; D is possibly TRBD1 (6 bases). Germline V lookup: CDR1 PRHDT, CDR2 FYEKMQ (reference sequence). CDR3 length equals 15 residues. V was pared by 0 bases and J by 2 bases, with 10 bases between. The CDR3 protein is CASSLGDRPNYGYTF. The DNA of the CDR3 is TGTGCCAGCAGCTTAGGGGACAGACCCAACTATGGCTACACCTTC. Full variable domain (rest looked up from reference TRBV13 and TRBJ1-2): AAGVIQSPRHLIKEKRETATLKCYPIPRHDTVYWYQQGPGQDPQFLISFYEKMQSDKGSIPDRFSAQQFSDYHSELNMSSLELGDSALYFCASSLGDRPNYGYTFGSGTRLTVV.

This clonotype has ten or more counts. The rearrangement joins TRBV5-6 to TRBJ2-7, with a tentative D call TRBD2 (7 bases). The CDR3 extends over 15 amino acids. Deletions cut 6 bases from V and 2 bases from J, with 18 bases between. CDR1 and CDR2 from the germline V gene are SGHDT and YYEEEE. This CDR3 is CASTGGPGATYEQYF. CDR3 coding DNA: TGTGCCAGCACCGGGGGGCCGGGGGCTACCTACGAGCAGTACTTC.

The sample holds a few counts of this clonotype. The rearrangement links TRBV11-2 to TRBJ2-1; 12 nucleotides align to TRBD1. Germline V CDR1 and CDR2: SGHAT, FQNNGV. This CDR3 has 18 residues. Trimming at V came to 3 bases and at J to 8 bases, leaving 14 bases not matched to a gene. The CDR3 DNA reads as TGTGCCAGCAGCTTCCGCCTCGGGACAGGGGGCTTGGCTCATGAGCAGTTCTTC. Protein sequence: CASSFRLGTGGLAHEQFF.

This clonotype was found a few times. This chain joins TRBV25-1 and TRBJ1-6; D is undetermined. The germline V gene has CDR1 MGHDK and CDR2 SYGVNS. This CDR3 comprises 14 residues. Trimming stripped 2 bases from V and 4 bases from J, with 6 bases between. CDR3 loop: CASSEQFYNSPLHF. The DNA for the CDR3 is TGTGCCAGCAGTGAACAGTTTTATAATTCACCCCTCCACTTT.

There are many counts of this clonotype. The DNA for the CDR3 is TGTGCCAGCAGCCCCACGGGGCCGCAGTATTTT. It translates to CASSPTGPQYF. The chain recombines TRBV7-2 with TRBJ2-3; possibly TRBD1 or TRBD2 for D (5 bases each). The CDR3 sequence is 11 residues long. In germline, CDR1 is SGHTA, CDR2 FQGNSA. Trimming pared 5 bases from V and 10 bases from J, leaving 10 bases between.

This clonotype was counted ten times or more. V gene TRBV7-2 combines with J gene TRBJ1-2, with TRBD1 as a possible D gene (5 bases). The V end was cut by 6 bases, the J end by 2 bases, with 22 bases between. CDR3 length equals 17 residues. Germline lookup yields CDR1 SGHTA and CDR2 FQGNSA. The CDR3 bases are TGTGCCAGCAGTTCAACCCACGGCGGGTCAGGGAACTATGGCTACACCTTC. The encoded protein is CASSSTHGGSGNYGYTF.

The CDR3 DNA reads as TGTGCCAGCAAACCTCGACAGGGCCGCTCCTACGAGCAGTACTTC. It yields the protein CASKPRQGRSYEQYF. This sequence joins TRBV7-6 and TRBJ2-7, with TRBD1 identical over 7 bases. The J segment lost 0 bases and the V segment lost 7 bases, leaving 9 bases of the junction unmatched. Germline V gives CDR1 SGHVS, CDR2 FNYEAQ. This CDR3 region has 15 residues.

This clonotype came up a few times. The chain has TRBV9 and TRBJ2-1, with TRBD1 matching 9 bases. The CDR3 extends over 16 amino acids. The germline V gene has CDR1 SGDLS and CDR2 YYNGEE. With 0 bases clipped from V and 6 bases from J, the junction kept 7 bases outside the gene matches. Here the CDR3 reads CASSVAGTGSSNEQFF. CDR3 DNA: TGTGCCAGCAGCGTAGCGGGGACAGGGTCAAGCAATGAGCAGTTCTTC.

This clonotype was counted a few times. This chain links TRBV7-6 with TRBJ1-4; maybe TRBD1 (6 bases). The CDR3 loop spans 17 amino acids. Trimming shortened V by 5 bases and J by 0 bases, and 16 bases separated the two germline ends. Germline CDR1 SGHVS, CDR2 FNYEAQ. CDR3 amino acids: CASSRQVPAATNEKLFF. For the CDR3, the DNA is TGTGCCAGCAGCCGACAGGTCCCCGCCGCAACTAATGAAAAACTGTTTTTT.

This clonotype was counted many times. The chain recombines TRBV12-3 or TRBV12-4 with TRBJ2-7; the D gene is possibly TRBD1 (6 bases). This CDR3 is 14 amino acids long. Trimming pared 6 bases from V and 1 base from J, leaving 13 bases between. The CDR3 protein is CASSYRDTSYEQYF. CDR3 in DNA: TGTGCCAGCAGCTACCGGGACACTTCCTACGAGCAGTACTTC.

This clonotype was observed at least ten times. CDR3 DNA sequence: TGTGCCAGCAGCCTGCAAATCTTGAACACTGAAGCTTTCTTT. It translates to CASSLQILNTEAFF. J is TRBJ1-1 and V is TRBV7-9; D not resolved. This CDR3 region has 14 residues. CDR1 is SEHNR and CDR2 is FQNEAQ in the germline V gene (reference sequence). Trimming removed 5 bases from V and 0 bases from J, with 10 bases in between.

In this sample, this clonotype turned up many times. The CDR3 bases are TGTGCCAGCAGCTTCCGGGACAGGAGTTTTCAAGAGACCCAGTACTTC. Its protein product is CASSFRDRSFQETQYF. The chain has TRBV11-2 and TRBJ2-5; 8 positions match TRBD1. The germline V gene has CDR1 SGHAT and CDR2 FQNNGV. The CDR3 runs 16 residues. After removal of 3 bases from V and 2 bases from J, the junction contained 8 bases not matched to a gene.

This clonotype was recorded many times. The chain recombines TRBV7-8 with TRBJ2-3; D remains ambiguous. V was pared by 5 bases and J by 3 bases, with 15 bases between. The CDR3 runs to 15 residues. Germline V gene data show CDR1 as SGHVS and CDR2 as FQNEAQ. The CDR3 coding sequence is TGTGCCAGCAGCCTAAATATCGGATGGACAGATACGCAGTATTTT. The encoded protein is CASSLNIGWTDTQYF.

The chain joins TRBV7-9 to TRBJ1-1, with a possible D match to TRBD1 (6 bases). This CDR3 spans 16 amino acids. Trimming shortened V by 3 bases and J by 5 bases, and 19 bases separated the two germline ends. Germline V gene lookup returns CDR1 SEHNR and CDR2 FQNEAQ (reference sequence). The DNA for the CDR3 is TGTGCCAGCAGCTTCTATCGAACAGGGCCGGGGACTGAAGCTTTCTTT. Translated: CASSFYRTGPGTEAFF. The variable domain in full, with the rest retrieved from reference TRBV7-9 and TRBJ1-1, is DTGVSQNPRHKITKRGQNVTFRCDPISEHNRLYWYRQTLGQGPEFLTYFQNEAQLEKSRLLSDRFSAERPKGSFSTLEIQRTEQGDSAMYLCASSFYRTGPGTEAFFGQGTRLTVV.

There are many counts of this clonotype. The chain is built from TRBV11-2 and TRBJ1-1, with a possible D match to TRBD1 (6 bases). Trimming pared 7 bases from V and 1 base from J, leaving 13 bases between. Per the germline V gene, CDR1 is SGHAT and CDR2 is FQNNGV. The CDR3 totals 14 residues. The CDR3 DNA follows: TGTGCCAGCACCCCCCGGGGGGCGAACACTGAAGCTTTCTTT. This encodes CASTPRGANTEAFF.

This clonotype came up many times. The CDR3 DNA follows: TGTGCCAGCAGTTTCCGACTAGAGGGCAATGAGCAGTTCTTC. It specifies CASSFRLEGNEQFF. The V call is TRBV12-3 or TRBV12-4, the J call TRBJ2-1; perhaps TRBD2 as D (6 bases). V was cut by 3 bases and J by 6 bases, with 12 bases left in between. The CDR3 length is 14 residues.